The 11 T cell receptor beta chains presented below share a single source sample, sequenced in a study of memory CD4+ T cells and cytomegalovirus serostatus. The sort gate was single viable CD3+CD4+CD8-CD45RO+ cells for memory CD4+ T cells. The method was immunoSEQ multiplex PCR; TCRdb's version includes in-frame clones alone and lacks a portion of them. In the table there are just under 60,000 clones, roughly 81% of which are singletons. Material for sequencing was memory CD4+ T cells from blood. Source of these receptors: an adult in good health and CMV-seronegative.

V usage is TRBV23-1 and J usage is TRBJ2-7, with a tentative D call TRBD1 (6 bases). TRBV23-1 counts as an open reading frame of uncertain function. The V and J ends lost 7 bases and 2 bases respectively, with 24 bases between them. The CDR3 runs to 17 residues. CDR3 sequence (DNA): TGCGCCAGCACTCTCCCCCCCCACAGGGAAGGACCCTACGAGCAGTACTTC. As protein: CASTLPPHREGPYEQYF.

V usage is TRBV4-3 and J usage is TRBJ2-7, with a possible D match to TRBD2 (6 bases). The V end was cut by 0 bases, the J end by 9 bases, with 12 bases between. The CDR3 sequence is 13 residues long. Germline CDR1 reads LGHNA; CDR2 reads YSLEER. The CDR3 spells CASSQDAGRVQYF. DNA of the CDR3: TGCGCCAGCAGCCAAGACGCGGGGCGGGTGCAGTACTTC.

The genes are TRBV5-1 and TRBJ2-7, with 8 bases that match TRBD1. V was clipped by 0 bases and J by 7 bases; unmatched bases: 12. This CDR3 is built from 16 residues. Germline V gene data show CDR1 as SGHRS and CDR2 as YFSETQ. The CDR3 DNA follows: TGCGCCAGCAGCTTGGACCCGGACAGGGAATTGCGGGAGCAGTACTTC. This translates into CASSLDPDRELREQYF.

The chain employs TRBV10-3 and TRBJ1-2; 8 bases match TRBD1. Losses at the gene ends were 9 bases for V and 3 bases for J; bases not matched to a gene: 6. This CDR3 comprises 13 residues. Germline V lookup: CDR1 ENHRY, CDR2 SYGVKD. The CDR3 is CAMGQARDYGYTF. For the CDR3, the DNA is TGTGCCATGGGACAGGCAAGGGACTATGGCTACACCTTC.

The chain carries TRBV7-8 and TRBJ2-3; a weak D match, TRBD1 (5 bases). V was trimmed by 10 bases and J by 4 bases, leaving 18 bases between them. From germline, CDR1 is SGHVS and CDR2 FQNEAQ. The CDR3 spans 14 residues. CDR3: CATGPRDIADTQYF. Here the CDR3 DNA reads TGTGCCACCGGCCCCAGGGATATAGCAGATACGCAGTATTTT.

CDR3 nucleotides: TGTGCCAGCAGCGTTAGCGGGAGCTCAGATACGCAGTATTTT. Translation: CASSVSGSSDTQYF. The chain is built from TRBV9 and TRBJ2-3; 9 nucleotides align to TRBD2. The CDR3 contains 14 residues. V shed 2 bases, J shed 4 bases, and the junction held 2 bases outside the gene matches. CDR1 and CDR2 from the germline V gene are SGDLS and YYNGEE.

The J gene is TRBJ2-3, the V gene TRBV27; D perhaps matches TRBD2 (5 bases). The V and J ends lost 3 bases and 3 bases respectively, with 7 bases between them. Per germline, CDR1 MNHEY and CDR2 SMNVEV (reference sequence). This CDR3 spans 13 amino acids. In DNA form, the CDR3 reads TGTGCCAGCAGTTTGCGAGGGACAGATACGCAGTATTTT. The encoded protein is CASSLRGTDTQYF.

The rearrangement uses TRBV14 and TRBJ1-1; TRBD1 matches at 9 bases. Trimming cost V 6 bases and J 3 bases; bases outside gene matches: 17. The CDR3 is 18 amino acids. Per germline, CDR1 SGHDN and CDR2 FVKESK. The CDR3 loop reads CASSLSLGQGWGDTEAFF. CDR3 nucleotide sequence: TGTGCCAGCAGTCTCTCCCTGGGACAGGGTTGGGGGGACACTGAAGCTTTCTTT.

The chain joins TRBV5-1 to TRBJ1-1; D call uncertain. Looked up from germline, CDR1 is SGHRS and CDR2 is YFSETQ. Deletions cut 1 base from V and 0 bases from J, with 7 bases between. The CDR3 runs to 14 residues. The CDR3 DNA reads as TGCGCCAGCAGCTTGTTAGGATTGAACACTGAAGCTTTCTTT. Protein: CASSLLGLNTEAFF.

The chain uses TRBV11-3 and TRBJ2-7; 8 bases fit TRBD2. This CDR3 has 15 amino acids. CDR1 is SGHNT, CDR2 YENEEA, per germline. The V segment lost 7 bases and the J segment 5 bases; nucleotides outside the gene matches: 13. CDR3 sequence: CASTTLGAGAHEQYF. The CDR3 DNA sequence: TGTGCCAGCACCACCCTTGGAGCGGGAGCCCACGAGCAGTACTTC. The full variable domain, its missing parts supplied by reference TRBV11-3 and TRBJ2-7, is EAGVVQSPRYKIIEKKQPVAFWCNPISGHNTLYWYLQNLGQGPELLIRYENEEAVDDSQLPKDRFSAERLKGVDSTLKIQPAELGDSAVYLCASTTLGAGAHEQYFGPGTRLTVT.

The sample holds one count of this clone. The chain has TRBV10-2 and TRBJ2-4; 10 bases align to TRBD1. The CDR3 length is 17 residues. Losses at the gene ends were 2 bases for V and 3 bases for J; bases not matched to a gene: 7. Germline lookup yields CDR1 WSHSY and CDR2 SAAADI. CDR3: CASSEGARDRGKNIQYF. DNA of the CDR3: TGCGCCAGCAGTGAGGGCGCCCGGGACAGGGGCAAAAACATTCAGTACTTC.